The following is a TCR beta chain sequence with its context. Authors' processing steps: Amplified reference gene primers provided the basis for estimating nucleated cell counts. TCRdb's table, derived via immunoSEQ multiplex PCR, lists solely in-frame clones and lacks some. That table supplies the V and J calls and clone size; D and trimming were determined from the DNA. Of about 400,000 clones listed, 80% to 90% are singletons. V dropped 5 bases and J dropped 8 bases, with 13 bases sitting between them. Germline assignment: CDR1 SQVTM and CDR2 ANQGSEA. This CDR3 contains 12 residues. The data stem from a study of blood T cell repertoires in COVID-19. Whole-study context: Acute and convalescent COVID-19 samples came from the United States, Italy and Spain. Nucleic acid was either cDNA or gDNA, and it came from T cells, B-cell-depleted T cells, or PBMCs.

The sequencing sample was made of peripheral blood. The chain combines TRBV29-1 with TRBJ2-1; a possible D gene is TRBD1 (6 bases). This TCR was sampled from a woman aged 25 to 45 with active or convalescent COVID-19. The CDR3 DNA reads TGCAGCGTTCTTACAGGGTTCGATGAGCAGTTCTTC. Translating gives CSVLTGFDEQFF.